What follows are 27 T cell receptor beta chains derived from one specimen sequenced in a study of T cells in tuberculosis listed by TCRdb under 2018. The library came from the immunoSEQ multiplex PCR assay. In TCRdb, the immuneACCESS table is reduced to in-frame sequences with V and J assigned. These tables do not hold every clone; where another copy was compared, an unresolved V gene accounts for under half, and the others remain unexplained. The sample table lists fewer than 40,000 clones, 97% of them with a count of one. The ten largest clones add up to under 7% of the sample. Sequences were obtained from PBMCs. The receptors were sampled from a donor aged 10 to 29 with latent tuberculosis or without tuberculosis infection.

The rearrangement joins TRBV5-1 to TRBJ1-4; D is perhaps TRBD1 (5 bases). Trimming cost V 0 bases and J 8 bases, with 20 bases left between them. CDR3 length equals 17 residues. Per germline, CDR1 SGHRS and CDR2 YFSETQ. The CDR3 DNA sequence: TGCGCCAGCAGCTTGGCCCGTACGGCGACCACAGGAGAAAAACTGTTTTTT. This sequence encodes CASSLARTATTGEKLFF.

The rearrangement uses TRBV2 and TRBJ2-2, with D possibly matching TRBD1 (6 bases). This CDR3 has 17 residues. Trimming took 6 bases from V and 0 from J, leaving 17 bases between them. Germline values: CDR1 SNHLY, CDR2 FYNNEI. Here the CDR3 reads CASRATPGTPNTGELFF. Here the CDR3 DNA reads TGTGCCAGCAGAGCCACCCCCGGGACACCGAACACCGGGGAGCTGTTTTTT.

The rearrangement links TRBV4-2 to TRBJ2-7; 8 bases align to TRBD2. The CDR3 has 17 amino acids. Germline-derived CDR1 and CDR2 are LGHNA and YNFKEQ. The junction had 10 bases not matched to a gene; V was cut back by 1 base and J by 2 bases. Here the CDR3 DNA reads TGTGCCAGCAGCCAAGGTACGAGACTAGCGTTCCCCTACGAGCAGTACTTC. Translating gives CASSQGTRLAFPYEQYF.

The chain carries TRBV5-4 and TRBJ2-1; D perhaps matches TRBD1 (6 bases). Trimming cost V 4 bases and J 0 bases, with 14 bases left between them. The CDR3 is 16 residues long. CDR1 and CDR2 from the germline V gene are SGHNT and YYREEE (reference sequence). CDR3 loop: CASSIPQGRSYNEQFF. CDR3 nucleotides: TGTGCCAGCAGCATCCCACAGGGCCGCTCCTACAATGAGCAGTTCTTC.

This chain connects TRBV28 to TRBJ1-1, with a tentative D call TRBD1 (5 bases). Germline V gene sequence: CDR1 MDHEN, CDR2 SYDVKM. Trimming cost V 3 bases and J 2 bases, with 19 bases left between them. CDR3 size: 17 residues. CDR3 DNA sequence: TGTGCCAGCAGTTTCGATCCAGCTTCGTGGGGCAACACTGAAGCTTTCTTT. It encodes CASSFDPASWGNTEAFF.

The rearrangement uses TRBV11-1 and TRBJ2-7; weak D call: TRBD2 (6 bases). V was clipped by 6 bases and J by 5 bases, with 14 bases between them. Germline CDR1 SGHAT, CDR2 FQDESV (reference sequence). CDR3 length: 13 residues. In DNA form, the CDR3 reads TGTGCCAGCAGAACGGGACTTGGGCACGAGCAGTACTTC. Protein product: CASRTGLGHEQYF. The full variable domain, completed using reference TRBV11-1 and TRBJ2-7, is EAEVAQSPRYKITEKSQAVAFWCDPISGHATLYWYRQILGQGPELLVQFQDESVVDDSQLPKDRFSAERLKGVDSTLKIQPAELGDSAMYLCASRTGLGHEQYFGPGTRLTVT.

The sample holds one count of this clone. The chain recombines TRBV5-1 with TRBJ2-7; TRBD1 might be the D (6 bases). Germline-derived CDR1 and CDR2 are SGHRS and YFSETQ. V lost 2 bases and J 4 bases, leaving 13 bases between the germline ends. The CDR3 covers 14 residues. The CDR3 loop reads CASSLSTGGYEQYF. The CDR3 nucleotides read TGCGCCAGCAGCTTATCGACAGGAGGTTACGAGCAGTACTTC.

V gene TRBV9 combines with J gene TRBJ2-7; 8 bases fit TRBD1. V shed 0 bases, J shed 2 bases, and the junction held 1 base outside the gene matches. CDR1 and CDR2 (germline): SGDLS, YYNGEE. The CDR3 contains 14 residues. CDR3 DNA: TGTGCCAGCAGCGTAGGGACAGGGACCTACGAGCAGTACTTC. Translating gives CASSVGTGTYEQYF.

This chain links TRBV6-1 with TRBJ2-1; TRBD2 matches 11 bases. J gave up 6 bases and V 3 bases, and 7 bases lay outside the gene matches. CDR3 length: 16 amino acids. Germline V gives CDR1 MNHNS, CDR2 SASEGT. For the CDR3, the DNA is TGTGCCAGCAGTGAGCTAGCGGGGGGCCCCGCCAATGAGCAGTTCTTC. It translates to CASSELAGGPANEQFF.

This clone was found once. The chain combines TRBV29-1 with TRBJ1-2; no definite D call. Germline CDR1 is SQVTM and CDR2 is ANQGSEA. Trimming removed 3 bases at V and 8 bases at J, with 10 bases between. The CDR3 has 11 amino acids. The CDR3 nucleotides read TGCAGCGTTGAGAGGCGGCTCGGCTACACCTTC. Translating it yields CSVERRLGYTF.

The V and J genes are TRBV4-1 and TRBJ2-3, with D maybe TRBD2 (6 bases). The CDR3 has 14 amino acids. Per the germline V gene, CDR1 is MGHRA and CDR2 is YSYEKL. V lost 1 base to trimming and J lost 6 bases, with 11 bases between them. The CDR3 DNA is TGCGCCAGCAGCCAAGTGACTAGTAGTGATACGCAGTATTTT. Residues: CASSQVTSSDTQYF.

The rearrangement links TRBV5-1 to TRBJ1-2, with D perhaps matching TRBD1 (5 bases). V was cut by 7 bases and J by 7 bases, with 20 bases left in between. The CDR3 consists of 14 residues. Looked up from germline, CDR1 is SGHRS and CDR2 is YFSETQ. In nucleotides, the CDR3 is TGCGCCAGCCGGGAGGTGGCTTTGACAGCTGGCTACACCTTC. It codes for CASREVALTAGYTF.

This chain connects TRBV28 to TRBJ2-7, with a weak D call TRBD1 (5 bases). Between the trimmed V and J ends, which lost 1 base and 2 bases, there was a span of 27 bases. Looked up from germline, CDR1 is MDHEN and CDR2 is SYDVKM. The CDR3 length is 20 residues. The CDR3: CASSLFFWQGPPFLTYEQYF. The DNA of the CDR3 is TGTGCCAGCAGTTTATTTTTTTGGCAGGGCCCACCCTTTTTGACCTACGAGCAGTACTTC.

The gene calls are TRBV2 and TRBJ1-1; TRBD1 is a possible D gene (6 bases). This CDR3 spans 12 amino acids. Germline CDR1 is SNHLY and CDR2 is FYNNEI. Trimming stripped 11 bases from V and 8 bases from J, with 18 bases between. The CDR3 DNA is TGTGCCCGAGGGGGGGGATCCTGGGAAGCTTTCTTT. It translates to CARGGGSWEAFF.

The gene calls are TRBV2 and TRBJ2-2; TRBD2 agrees at 8 bases. V dropped 7 bases and J dropped 3; count of bases not matched to a gene: 4. Germline lookup yields CDR1 SNHLY and CDR2 FYNNEI. The CDR3 has 14 residues. CDR3 coding DNA: TGTGCCAGCAAGTCTAGCGGGTACACCGGGGAGCTGTTTTTT. This translates into CASKSSGYTGELFF.

The chain joins TRBV6-1 to TRBJ2-7; D perhaps matches TRBD2 (5 bases). Between the trimmed V and J ends, which lost 8 bases and 6 bases, there was a span of 17 bases. CDR1 and CDR2 from the germline V gene are MNHNS and SASEGT. The CDR3 has 13 amino acids. CDR3 protein: CASPDPQGSEQYF. The CDR3 DNA is TGTGCCAGCCCGGACCCCCAAGGGAGCGAGCAGTACTTC.

The genes are TRBV4-1 and TRBJ2-7; 8 nucleotides align to TRBD2. With V trimmed by 0 bases and J by 1 base, 11 bases remained unmatched. Germline CDR1 is MGHRA and CDR2 is YSYEKL. The CDR3 length is 18 residues. CDR3 in DNA: TGCGCCAGCAGCCAAGAAGTGACCGGGGGGGGTGTATCCTACGAGCAGTACTTC. Its translation: CASSQEVTGGGVSYEQYF.

The V call is TRBV9, the J call TRBJ2-7; TRBD1 aligns across 8 bases. The length of the CDR3 is 14 residues. Trimming removed 0 bases from V and 3 bases from J; junction bases left unmatched: 2. The germline CDR1 and CDR2 sequences are SGDLS and YYNGEE. The CDR3 reads CASSVGTGFYEQYF. Written as DNA, the CDR3 is TGTGCCAGCAGCGTAGGGACAGGGTTCTACGAGCAGTACTTC.

This clone was seen a single time. The chain links TRBV7-2 to TRBJ2-5, with no clear D. The V gene's germline CDR1 is SGHTA and CDR2 FQGNSA. The CDR3 length is 14 residues. V lost 1 base and J 2 bases, leaving 8 bases between the germline ends. CDR3 loop: CASSLGLDQETQYF. CDR3 DNA: TGTGCCAGCAGCTTAGGACTGGATCAAGAGACCCAGTACTTC.

This clone was seen only once. The J gene is TRBJ1-5, the V gene TRBV19; D not resolved. The V end was cut by 5 bases, the J end by 1 base, with 9 bases between. Germline assignment: CDR1 LNHDA and CDR2 SQIVND (reference sequence). There are 14 residues in the CDR3. The CDR3 region has the DNA TGTGCCAGTAGTGACGCGGGAAGCAATCAGCCCCAGCATTTT. Its translation is CASSDAGSNQPQHF.

The chain has TRBV2 and TRBJ1-5; D is uncertain. The CDR3 sequence is 14 residues long. From germline, CDR1 is SNHLY and CDR2 FYNNEI. Trimming took off 7 bases at V and 2 bases at J, with 12 bases between the two ends. The CDR3 sequence: CASNLRGGNQPQHF. The CDR3 coding sequence is TGTGCCAGCAACTTAAGAGGCGGCAATCAGCCCCAGCATTTT.

The genes are TRBV28 and TRBJ2-7; the D gene is possibly TRBD2 (5 bases). V lost 2 bases, J lost 3 bases, and 14 bases lay in between. Germline V gives CDR1 MDHEN, CDR2 SYDVKM. This CDR3 comprises 15 residues. The CDR3 loop is CASSLVSAGRYEQYF. CDR3 bases: TGTGCCAGCAGTTTAGTTTCCGCGGGTCGCTACGAGCAGTACTTC. The full variable domain, completed using reference TRBV28 and TRBJ2-7, is DVKVTQSSRYLVKRTGEKVFLECVQDMDHENMFWYRQDPGLGLRLIYFSYDVKMKEKGDIPEGYSVSREKKERFSLILESASTNQTSMYLCASSLVSAGRYEQYFGPGTRLTVT.

V gene TRBV28 combines with J gene TRBJ1-2; TRBD1 matches 8 bases. CDR1 is MDHEN, CDR2 SYDVKM, per germline. The CDR3 length is 15 residues. V trimming: 7 bases; J trimming: 4 bases; junction bases outside the gene matches: 11. The CDR3 reads CASKPGGPTSYGYTF. The DNA of the CDR3 is TGTGCCAGCAAACCAGGGGGCCCCACCTCCTATGGCTACACCTTC.

This chain links TRBV5-8 with TRBJ1-1, with D perhaps matching TRBD1 (5 bases). Trimming cost V 0 bases and J 4 bases, with 10 bases left between them. Germline V gene sequence: CDR1 SGHTS, CDR2 YDEGEE. This CDR3 comprises 14 residues. The chain's CDR3 is CASSLAGLGTEAFF. Here the CDR3 DNA reads TGTGCCAGCAGCTTGGCAGGGTTGGGCACTGAAGCTTTCTTT.

The V gene is TRBV5-1, the J gene TRBJ1-2; 7 nucleotides align to TRBD1. V gave up 3 bases and J gave up 4 bases; unmatched junction bases: 12. The CDR3 totals 16 residues. The germline V gene encodes CDR1 SGHRS and CDR2 YFSETQ. The DNA of the CDR3 is TGCGCCAGCAGCTCGGGGGAGGCAGGGGGAATCTATGGCTACACCTTC. Residues: CASSSGEAGGIYGYTF.

This sequence joins TRBV9 and TRBJ2-3; no firm D call. Between the trimmed V and J ends, which lost 3 bases and 6 bases, there was a span of 11 bases. Germline V gives CDR1 SGDLS, CDR2 YYNGEE. This CDR3 spans 13 amino acids. CDR3: CASSALVGDTQYF. The CDR3 nucleotides are TGTGCCAGCAGCGCTCTGGTGGGCGATACGCAGTATTTT.

The CDR3 DNA is TGTGCCAGCAGTGAACAGGCGGGAGTCCCCTACGAGCAGTACTTC. Translation: CASSEQAGVPYEQYF. This chain connects TRBV6-1 to TRBJ2-7; 7 bases are shared with TRBD2. V lost 2 bases, J lost 2 bases, and 6 bases stayed unmatched. Germline CDR1 is MNHNS and CDR2 is SASEGT. CDR3 size: 15 residues.